Reported below is one T cell receptor (beta chain). Its antigen remains unknown. Given a much more abundant clone one base away, this may be a read error. Genomic DNA, the template, was used for profiling of the TCR beta VDJ and CDR3. TCRdb used MiXCR to reprocess the reads, holding one entry per CDR3 protein. The repertoire includes some 410,000 distinct CDR3 sequences, just under 70% of them detected once, and 4% sits in the top ten. This entry comes from a study of CD8+CD57+ T cells in acquired aplastic anemia. Study summary: CD4+ cell libraries from healthy donors averaged approximately 10 million reads. Whole-study results and caveats: Patients had around 30 CD8+ CDR3 sequences in common with controls (the shared set).

The CDR3 spans 13 residues. Germline lookup yields CDR1 DFQATT and CDR2 SNEGSKA (reference sequence). The chain uses TRBV20-1 and TRBJ2-7; possible D gene TRBD1, 5 bases. The sequence derives from a human donor in good health, serving as a control. Sequencing was carried out using sorted CD4+, CD8+, or CD8+CD57+ T cells (not recorded which) from PBMCs. DNA for the CDR3: TGCAGCCTTCCAGGGTCGGGTTCATACGGGCAGTGCTTC. Protein product: CSLPGSGSYGQCF.